The 17 T cell receptor beta chains in this list originate from one sample, sequenced in a study of PD-1 blockade in classical Hodgkin lymphoma. Using immunoSEQ multiplex PCR, the repertoire was profiled, and TCRdb retains in-frame clones only, with some absent. Found here are more than 50,000 clones, approximately 92% of them singletons; the top ten hold approximately 15%. Relapses following autologous stem cell transplantation were seen in all patients, with brentuximab vedotin exposure varying. The material sequenced was peripheral blood mononuclear cells (PBMCs), taken at baseline. The origin of the receptors is a human donor with classical Hodgkin lymphoma.

Worth noting for this clone: At one boundary the junction diverges from the germline segment, which might be a read error. CDR3 nucleotide sequence: TGTGCCAGCAGCGAAGAAACAGGGGCTGGAAACACCATATATTTT. Encoded protein: CASSEETGAGNTIYF. V and J are TRBV6-1 and TRBJ1-3; 7 bases are shared with TRBD1. Germline assignment: CDR1 MNHNS and CDR2 SASEGT. CDR3 length equals 15 residues.

The chain has TRBV27 and TRBJ2-5, with D unresolved. This CDR3 is 15 amino acids long. The germline gives CDR1 MNHEY, CDR2 SMNVEV (reference sequence). V shed 6 bases and J shed 3 bases, with 17 bases lying between them. In nucleotides, the CDR3 is TGTGCCAGCAGGGGCCGGTGGACGTCTAAAGAGACCCAGTACTTC. Protein sequence: CASRGRWTSKETQYF.

The gene calls are TRBV7-2 and TRBJ1-1; D is undetermined. With 5 bases removed from V and 0 bases from J, the gap between germline ends came to 4 bases. The germline V gene encodes CDR1 SGHTA and CDR2 FQGNSA. The CDR3 contains 12 residues. This CDR3 is CASSPMNTEAFF. DNA for the CDR3: TGTGCCAGCAGCCCGATGAACACTGAAGCTTTCTTT. The whole variable domain, remainder taken from reference TRBV7-2 and TRBJ1-1, is GAGVSQSPSNKVTEKGKDVELRCDPISGHTALYWYRQSLGQGLEFLIYFQGNSAPDKSGLPSDRFSAERTGGSVSTLTIQRTQQEDSAVYLCASSPMNTEAFFGQGTRLTVV.

The genes are TRBV5-4 and TRBJ1-3, with 7 bases aligning to TRBD1. Germline CDR1 SGHNT, CDR2 YYREEE (reference sequence). The CDR3 runs 15 residues. The junction had 11 bases not matched to a gene; V was cut back by 7 bases and J by 4 bases. CDR3 bases: TGTGCCAGCCAACCCGACAGGGCCTTGGGAAACACCATATATTTT. Protein: CASQPDRALGNTIYF.

The genes are TRBV4-2 and TRBJ2-2, with D possibly TRBD1 on 7 matching bases. Trimming shortened V by 0 bases and J by 4 bases, and 18 bases separated the two germline ends. This CDR3 region has 18 residues. The V gene's germline CDR1 is LGHNA and CDR2 YNFKEQ. CDR3 sequence (DNA): TGTGCCAGCAGCCAAGACGTTTTTGGAGGGGGCGGCACCGGGGAGCTGTTTTTT. This gives the protein CASSQDVFGGGGTGELFF.

The rearrangement uses TRBV7-9 and TRBJ2-7; maybe TRBD1 (5 bases). In germline, CDR1 is SEHNR, CDR2 FQNEAQ (reference sequence). Trimming stripped 5 bases from V and 6 bases from J, with 11 bases between. The CDR3 is 12 amino acids. This CDR3 reads CASSPTTVEQYF. CDR3 nucleotides: TGTGCCAGCAGCCCAACGACAGTCGAGCAGTACTTC.

The V gene is TRBV18, the J gene TRBJ2-3; perhaps D is TRBD1 or TRBD2 (5 bases each). This CDR3 is built from 13 residues. V lost 2 bases and J lost 3, with 6 bases in between. CDR1 KGHSH and CDR2 LQKENI come from the germline V gene. CDR3 DNA sequence: TGTGCCAGCTCACCAGGGGGAACAGATACGCAGTATTTT. This sequence encodes CASSPGGTDTQYF.

The chain is built from TRBV6-5 and TRBJ1-1; D is unresolved. Germline CDR1 MNHEY, CDR2 SVGAGI. The V and J ends lost 6 bases and 0 bases respectively, with 8 bases between them. The CDR3 extends over 13 amino acids. The CDR3 spells CASSPHMNTEAFF. DNA for the CDR3: TGTGCCAGCAGCCCCCATATGAACACTGAAGCTTTCTTT.

CDR3 in amino acids: CASSLTGQHNEQFF. In DNA, the CDR3 is TGTGCCAGCAGCTTAACGGGACAGCATAATGAGCAGTTCTTC. The chain uses TRBV7-9 and TRBJ2-1; 7 nucleotides align to TRBD1. This CDR3 is 14 amino acids long. Germline trimming cut 2 bases from V and 7 bases from J; bases unmatched to any gene: 5. Germline assignment: CDR1 SEHNR and CDR2 FQNEAQ (reference sequence).

The chain recombines TRBV2 with TRBJ1-3, with a weak D call TRBD1 (5 bases). The germline CDR1 and CDR2 sequences are SNHLY and FYNNEI. V lost 8 bases, J lost 0 bases, and 5 bases lay in between. The CDR3 loop spans 12 amino acids. The CDR3 DNA is TGTGCCAGCGACAGCTCTGGAAACACCATATATTTT. This codes for CASDSSGNTIYF. Full variable domain (rest looked up from reference TRBV2 and TRBJ1-3): EPEVTQTPSHQVTQMGQEVILRCVPISNHLYFYWYRQILGQKVEFLVSFYNNEISEKSEIFDDQFSVERPDGSNFTLKIRSTKLEDSAMYFCASDSSGNTIYFGEGSWLTVV.

This chain uses TRBV6-5 with TRBJ1-5, with 7 bases aligning to TRBD1. The CDR3 consists of 13 residues. J lost 7 bases, V lost 5 bases, and 5 bases had no gene match. Germline V CDR1 and CDR2: MNHEY, SVGAGI. CDR3 sequence: CASSRGGGQPQHF. The CDR3 DNA sequence: TGTGCCAGCAGTAGAGGGGGCGGACAGCCCCAGCATTTT.

The chain couples TRBV6-5 to TRBJ1-6, with D possibly TRBD1 on 5 matching bases. The V gene lost 2 bases and the J gene lost 7 bases, with 15 bases spanning the gap. Germline loops: CDR1 MNHEY, CDR2 SVGAGI. This CDR3 is 16 amino acids long. This CDR3 reads CASSYARGRENSPLHF. Written as DNA, the CDR3 is TGTGCCAGCAGTTACGCGAGGGGCAGGGAAAATTCACCCCTCCACTTT.

A single count supports this clone. The rearrangement uses TRBV18 and TRBJ1-1; no definite D call. The CDR3 extends over 14 amino acids. Germline V CDR1 and CDR2: KGHSH, LQKENI. V lost 9 bases and J 4 bases, leaving 18 bases between the germline ends. CDR3 DNA sequence: TGTGCCAGTATGGCCCTCTTTTGGGGCACTGAAGCTTTCTTT. Translation gives CASMALFWGTEAFF. The whole variable domain, remainder taken from reference TRBV18 and TRBJ1-1, is NAGVMQNPRHLVRRRGQEARLRCSPMKGHSHVYWYRQLPEEGLKFMVYLQKENIIDESGMPKERFSAEFPKEGPSILRIQQVVRGDSAAYFCASMALFWGTEAFFGQGTRLTVV.

This clone occurred once. The chain joins TRBV7-9 to TRBJ2-7, with 7 bases lining up with TRBD1. There are 13 residues in the CDR3. The V and J ends lost 8 bases and 0 bases, in that order; junction bases with no gene match: 4. The germline CDR1 and CDR2 sequences are SEHNR and FQNEAQ (reference sequence). Here the CDR3 reads CASRGQVSYEQYF. CDR3 in DNA: TGTGCCAGCCGCGGACAGGTCTCCTACGAGCAGTACTTC.

As regards this clone: The germline gene is not matched at one end of the junction; a read error may be the cause. In the same sample, other DNA sequences code for this CDR3. V is TRBV30 and J is TRBJ1-6; D not certain. Per germline, CDR1 GTSNPN and CDR2 SVGIG (reference sequence). The CDR3 has 14 amino acids. CDR3 sequence: CALTRGSYNSPLHF. The CDR3 DNA is TGTGCCCTGACTCGTGGCTCCTATAATTCACCCCTCCATTTT. Full variable domain (missing parts from reference TRBV30 and TRBJ1-6): SQTIHQWPATLVQPVGSPLSLECTVEGTSNPNLYWYRQAAGRGLQLLFYSVGIGQISSEVPQNLSASRPQDRQFILSSKKLLLSDSGFYLCALTRGSYNSPLHFGNGTRLTVT.

This clone was detected only a few times. The chain joins TRBV19 to TRBJ1-1, with 7 nucleotides matching TRBD1. V gave up 11 bases and J gave up 4 bases; unmatched junction bases: 7. Germline CDR1 and CDR2: LNHDA and SQIVND (reference sequence). The CDR3 is 12 residues long. In DNA form, the CDR3 reads TGTGCCGGCTTGTACAGGGGCACTGAAGCTTTCTTT. This sequence encodes CAGLYRGTEAFF.

The rearrangement uses TRBV4-2 and TRBJ2-7; TRBD2 matches at 10 bases. This CDR3 spans 15 amino acids. Germline V gene data show CDR1 as LGHNA and CDR2 as YNFKEQ. V lost 0 bases to trimming and J lost 2 bases; unmatched junction nucleotides: 1. CDR3 amino acids: CASSQELAGTYEQYF. The CDR3 DNA is TGTGCCAGCAGCCAAGAACTAGCGGGGACCTACGAGCAGTACTTC.